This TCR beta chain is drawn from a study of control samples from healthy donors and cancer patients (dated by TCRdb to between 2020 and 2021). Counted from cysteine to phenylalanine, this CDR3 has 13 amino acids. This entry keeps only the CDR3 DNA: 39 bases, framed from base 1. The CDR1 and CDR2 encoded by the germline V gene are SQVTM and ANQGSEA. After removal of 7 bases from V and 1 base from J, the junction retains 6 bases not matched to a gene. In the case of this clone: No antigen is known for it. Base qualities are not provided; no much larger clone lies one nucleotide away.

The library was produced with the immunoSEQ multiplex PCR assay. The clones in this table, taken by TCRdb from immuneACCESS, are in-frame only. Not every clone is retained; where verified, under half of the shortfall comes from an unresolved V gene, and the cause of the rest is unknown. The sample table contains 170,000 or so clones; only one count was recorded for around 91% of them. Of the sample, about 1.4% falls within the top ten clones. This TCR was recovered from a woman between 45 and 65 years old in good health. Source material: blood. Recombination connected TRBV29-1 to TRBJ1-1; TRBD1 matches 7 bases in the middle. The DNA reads TGCAGCGCTCAAGGGGGCCAGAACACTGAAGCTTTCTTT. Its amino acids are CSAQGGQNTEAFF. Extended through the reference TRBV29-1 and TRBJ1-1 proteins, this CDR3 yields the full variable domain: SAVISQKPSRDICQRGTSLTIQCQVDSQVTMMFWYRQQPGQSLTLIATANQGSEATYESGFVIDKFPISRPNLTFSTLTVSNMSPEDSSIYLCSAQGGQNTEAFFGQGTRLTVV.